The entry below gives a single T cell receptor beta chain sequence along with its context. What it recognizes is unknown. This specimen belongs to a study of cytomegalovirus exposure and HLA in healthy donors. Study-level points and caveats: Cytomegalovirus-associated TCR beta chains were listed, numbering 164. Cytomegalovirus status, reportedly, was diagnosed with high specificity and sensitivity by the classifier.

Produced via immunoSEQ multiplex PCR; TCRdb's table is partial and in-frame only. In the table there are some 330,000 clones, roughly 85% of which are singletons. The CDR3 sequence is 14 residues long. CDR1 and CDR2 from the germline V gene are SGHTA and FQGNSA. The V and J ends lost 3 bases and 2 bases respectively, with 11 bases between them. The receptor was derived from a woman aged 18-29 years in good health and CMV-seronegative. V and J are TRBV7-2 and TRBJ2-7; weak D call: TRBD2 (6 bases). The sample was PBMCs. CDR3 nucleotide sequence: TGTGCCAGCAGCTTGGTGGGGGGTGCCTACGAGCAGTACTTC. It is translated as CASSLVGGAYEQYF.